These 32 T cell receptor beta chains originate from one sample sequenced in a study of cytomegalovirus exposure and HLA in healthy donors. It was with 60 Vbeta and 13 Jbeta primers that the PCR ran. Data came from immunoSEQ multiplex PCR; TCRdb stores just in-frame clones and leaves some out. The sample has approximately 80,000 clones; about 77% are singletons. The sequenced material came from PBMCs. The receptors here all came from a male donor in good health and CMV-seropositive.

J is TRBJ2-2 and V is TRBV7-2; possibly TRBD1 for D (5 bases). Germline lookup yields CDR1 SGHTA and CDR2 FQGNSA. Trimming took off 3 bases at V and 2 bases at J, with 7 bases between the two ends. The CDR3 extends over 14 amino acids. CDR3 sequence (DNA): TGTGCCAGCAGCTTCAGGGTTAACACCGGGGAGCTGTTTTTT. It is translated as CASSFRVNTGELFF. The whole variable domain, remainder taken from reference TRBV7-2 and TRBJ2-2, is GAGVSQSPSNKVTEKGKDVELRCDPISGHTALYWYRQSLGQGLEFLIYFQGNSAPDKSGLPSDRFSAERTGGSVSTLTIQRTQQEDSAVYLCASSFRVNTGELFFGEGSRLTVL.

This chain joins TRBV15 and TRBJ1-2; no reliable D call. V shed 2 bases and J shed 1 base, with 8 bases lying between them. CDR1 is LNHNV and CDR2 is YYDKDF in the germline V gene (reference sequence). The CDR3 is 14 amino acids. The CDR3 sequence is CATSRPGFNYGYTF. The CDR3 region has the DNA TGTGCCACCAGCAGACCCGGGTTTAACTATGGCTACACCTTC. Using reference TRBV15 and TRBJ1-2 for the parts outside the CDR3, the full variable domain is DAMVIQNPRYQVTQFGKPVTLSCSQTLNHNVMYWYQQKSSQAPKLLFHYYDKDFNNEADTPDNFQSRRPNTSFCFLDIRSPGLGDTAMYLCATSRPGFNYGYTFGSGTRLTVV.

The rearrangement links TRBV5-4 to TRBJ2-5, with D perhaps TRBD2 (6 bases). Trimming took off 5 bases at V and 1 base at J, with 18 bases between the two ends. CDR3 length: 16 amino acids. Per germline, CDR1 SGHNT and CDR2 YYREEE (reference sequence). As DNA, the CDR3 is TGTGCCAGCAGTCCCCTAGCGACTTTGTCCCAAGAGACCCAGTACTTC. Amino acid sequence: CASSPLATLSQETQYF.

This chain connects TRBV25-1 to TRBJ2-7; possible D gene TRBD2, 6 bases. The germline V and J ends were trimmed by 1 base and 3 bases, with 10 bases remaining between them. The CDR3 loop spans 14 amino acids. Germline V gene data show CDR1 as MGHDK and CDR2 as SYGVNS. CDR3 nucleotide sequence: TGTGCCAGCAGTGAATTGGGGGGTAGCTACGAGCAGTACTTC. Encoded protein: CASSELGGSYEQYF.

The genes are TRBV11-2 and TRBJ2-7; 7 positions match TRBD1. The V gene's germline CDR1 is SGHAT and CDR2 FQNNGV. The CDR3 sequence is 14 residues long. Unmatched junction bases numbered 2, after V lost 0 bases and J lost 3 bases. The CDR3 reads CASSLDRDSYEQYF. The CDR3 bases are TGTGCCAGCAGCTTAGACCGGGACAGCTACGAGCAGTACTTC.

The chain combines TRBV30 with TRBJ2-7; 10 positions match TRBD1. J was trimmed by 1 base and V by 2 bases; bases with no gene match: 8. The germline CDR1 and CDR2 sequences are GTSNPN and SVGIG (reference sequence). The CDR3 is 16 residues long. The CDR3 loop reads CAWSSKDRGVSYEQYF. The CDR3 region has the DNA TGTGCCTGGAGTAGCAAGGACAGGGGGGTTTCCTACGAGCAGTACTTC.

This clone was counted once. This chain links TRBV6-5 with TRBJ2-5, with D maybe TRBD2 (5 bases). The CDR3 is 15 amino acids. The germline gives CDR1 MNHEY, CDR2 SVGAGI. The V gene lost 0 bases and the J gene lost 7 bases, with 15 bases spanning the gap. Written as DNA, the CDR3 is TGTGCCAGCAGTTACTCTAGAGTGGGAGAAGGGACCCAGTACTTC. Protein: CASSYSRVGEGTQYF.

Worth noting for this clone: One end of the junction varies from germline; a read error may be responsible. V usage is TRBV4-1 and J usage is TRBJ2-1; D remains unclear. Germline CDR1 MGHRA, CDR2 YSYEKL. CDR3 size: 16 residues. The CDR3 sequence is CASSQERHLLHNEQFF. CDR3 sequence (DNA): TGTGCCAGCAGCCAAGAACGACACCTACTGCACAATGAGCAGTTCTTC.

V and J are TRBV5-4 and TRBJ2-3; TRBD2 matches at 11 bases. The V segment lost 4 bases and the J segment 6 bases; nucleotides outside the gene matches: 13. Germline assignment: CDR1 SGHNT and CDR2 YYREEE (reference sequence). This CDR3 spans 17 amino acids. In DNA, the CDR3 is TGTGCCAGCAGCCCAGGACTAGCGGGCGGGCGGGTGGATACGCAGTATTTT. Its protein is CASSPGLAGGRVDTQYF.

The chain uses TRBV5-4 and TRBJ2-1, with TRBD1 matching over 7 bases. From germline, CDR1 is SGHNT and CDR2 YYREEE (reference sequence). V trimming: 0 bases; J trimming: 1 base; junction bases outside the gene matches: 7. This CDR3 region has 17 residues. The CDR3 sequence: CASSLVQGILSYNEQFF. CDR3 sequence (DNA): TGTGCCAGCAGCTTGGTACAGGGGATTTTGTCCTACAATGAGCAGTTCTTC.

This chain links TRBV29-1 with TRBJ2-2; TRBD2 might be the D (6 bases). CDR3 length equals 15 residues. Between the trimmed V and J ends, which lost 6 bases and 3 bases, there was a span of 17 bases. Germline V gene data show CDR1 as SQVTM and CDR2 as ANQGSEA. The CDR3 spells CSVPRGAGDTGELFF. The DNA for the CDR3 is TGCAGCGTCCCAAGGGGAGCGGGCGACACCGGGGAGCTGTTTTTT.

The chain links TRBV2 to TRBJ1-2; no clear D. The CDR3 is 12 amino acids. V dropped 8 bases and J dropped 6 bases, with 13 bases sitting between them. Per germline, CDR1 SNHLY and CDR2 FYNNEI. The DNA for the CDR3 is TGTGCCAGCTCAGCCCAGGATCATGGCTACACCTTC. Its protein is CASSAQDHGYTF.

About this clone: The identical CDR3 is also encoded by other nucleotide sequences in the sample. The chain is built from TRBV2 and TRBJ1-5; D uncertain. The CDR3 consists of 13 residues. From germline, CDR1 is SNHLY and CDR2 FYNNEI. The V and J ends lost 3 bases and 6 bases respectively, with 9 bases between them. The CDR3 coding sequence is TGTGCCAGCAGTGACCGTGGACTTCAGCCCCAGCATTTT. Its protein is CASSDRGLQPQHF.

This chain links TRBV5-1 with TRBJ2-3, with D possibly TRBD2 on 6 matching bases. The germline V gene encodes CDR1 SGHRS and CDR2 YFSETQ. There are 14 residues in the CDR3. Trimming took 4 bases from V and 3 from J, leaving 12 bases between them. The CDR3, as DNA: TGCGCCAGCAGCCTGATGGGGAGGACAGATACGCAGTATTTT. This encodes CASSLMGRTDTQYF.

CDR3 residues: CASSDPPGRGVNEQFF. The CDR3 nucleotides read TGCGCCAGCAGTGACCCACCGGGCCGCGGGGTCAATGAGCAGTTCTTC. The rearrangement links TRBV10-2 to TRBJ2-1, with D possibly being TRBD2 (6 bases). Germline CDR1 is WSHSY and CDR2 is SAAADI. The V end was cut by 3 bases, the J end by 6 bases, with 18 bases between. The CDR3 extends over 16 amino acids.

The rearrangement uses TRBV4-3 and TRBJ2-5; D not certain. The CDR3 consists of 14 residues. Trimming left V 0 bases short and J 3 bases short, with 8 bases between. Germline CDR1 is LGHNA and CDR2 is YSLEER. The CDR3 bases are TGCGCCAGCAGCCAAGATGTCGGAGAAGAGACCCAGTACTTC. Residues: CASSQDVGEETQYF.

The chain uses TRBV7-8 and TRBJ2-7; 8 positions agree with TRBD1. Germline CDR1 is SGHVS and CDR2 is FQNEAQ. CDR3 size: 15 residues. V shed 5 bases, J shed 5 bases, and the junction held 11 bases outside the gene matches. CDR3 DNA: TGTGCCAGCAGCCGAAGCTGGACAGGGTCCCACGAGCAGTACTTC. Its protein is CASSRSWTGSHEQYF.

J is TRBJ2-3 and V is TRBV4-2, with D tentatively TRBD2 (5 bases). The CDR3 extends over 18 amino acids. The germline gives CDR1 LGHNA, CDR2 YNFKEQ. Trimming took off 8 bases at V and 2 bases at J, with 26 bases between the two ends. The CDR3 region is CASQEGQTTMGSTDTQYF. In DNA, the CDR3 is TGTGCCAGCCAAGAGGGTCAGACTACGATGGGGTCCACAGATACGCAGTATTTT.

The sample holds a few counts of this clone. The gene calls are TRBV18 and TRBJ1-5; no definite D call. Per germline, CDR1 KGHSH and CDR2 LQKENI. This CDR3 contains 14 residues. V dropped 1 base and J dropped 8 bases, with 12 bases sitting between them. The CDR3 nucleotides are TGTGCCAGCTCACCACAGCGGGTCGGGGAGCCCCAGCATTTT. Its translation is CASSPQRVGEPQHF.

V is TRBV7-9 and J is TRBJ2-7, with 11 bases lining up with TRBD2. J was trimmed by 6 bases and V by 1 base; bases with no gene match: 8. The CDR3 covers 16 residues. Germline V lookup: CDR1 SEHNR, CDR2 FQNEAQ (reference sequence). The CDR3 DNA reads as TGTGCCAGCAGCTTAGTACCTAGCGGGAGGACCAGCGAGCAGTACTTC. Translating it yields CASSLVPSGRTSEQYF.

The chain joins TRBV5-1 to TRBJ2-5; TRBD2 matches 7 bases. This CDR3 spans 14 amino acids. V trimming: 4 bases; J trimming: 4 bases; junction bases outside the gene matches: 7. The germline gives CDR1 SGHRS, CDR2 YFSETQ. The CDR3 DNA is TGCGCCAGCAGCCCGACTAGCATCGGAGAGACCCAGTACTTC. Its translation: CASSPTSIGETQYF.

The gene calls are TRBV28 and TRBJ1-1; D not resolved. The CDR3 is made up of 13 amino acids. V was trimmed by 5 bases and J by 0 bases, leaving 7 bases between them. Germline CDR1 reads MDHEN; CDR2 reads SYDVKM. CDR3 in DNA: TGTGCCAGCAGTCCAAGCATGAACACTGAAGCTTTCTTT. It codes for CASSPSMNTEAFF.

This sequence joins TRBV7-2 and TRBJ2-2, with D perhaps matching TRBD2 (6 bases). The CDR3 is made up of 16 amino acids. Trimming took 3 bases from V and 2 from J, leaving 13 bases between them. Germline CDR1 SGHTA, CDR2 FQGNSA. The CDR3 DNA reads TGTGCCAGCAGCTTTAACTTCGGGGGAAACACCGGGGAGCTGTTTTTT. Protein product: CASSFNFGGNTGELFF.

The chain employs TRBV27 and TRBJ2-7; possible D gene TRBD2, 5 bases. Per the germline V gene, CDR1 is MNHEY and CDR2 is SMNVEV (reference sequence). V was pared by 10 bases and J by 7 bases, with 17 bases between. The CDR3 runs to 12 residues. The DNA of the CDR3 is TGTGCCACCATTTCCCCCGGAGGTGAGCAGTACTTC. Amino acids: CATISPGGEQYF.

The chain uses TRBV6-6 and TRBJ2-7; D uncertain. CDR1 is MNHNY, CDR2 SVGAGI, per germline (reference sequence). The V gene lost 2 bases and the J gene lost 1 base, with 12 bases spanning the gap. The CDR3 length is 15 residues. This CDR3 is CASSYAEQPSYEQYF. CDR3 sequence (DNA): TGTGCCAGCAGTTACGCGGAGCAGCCTTCCTACGAGCAGTACTTC.

This chain links TRBV5-1 with TRBJ2-2, with TRBD2 matching over 10 bases. J gave up 7 bases and V 0 bases, and 3 bases lay outside the gene matches. CDR3 length: 15 residues. The V gene's germline CDR1 is SGHRS and CDR2 YFSETQ. This CDR3 reads CASSLEASGSGELFF. DNA of the CDR3: TGCGCCAGCAGCTTGGAGGCTAGCGGGAGCGGGGAGCTGTTTTTT.

The chain couples TRBV11-2 to TRBJ1-1; D remains ambiguous. The CDR3 length is 13 residues. The V gene lost 5 bases and the J gene lost 4 bases, with 11 bases spanning the gap. From germline, CDR1 is SGHAT and CDR2 FQNNGV. DNA of the CDR3: TGTGCCAGCAGCCTTGAAGGAGGCACTGAAGCTTTCTTT. Encoded protein: CASSLEGGTEAFF.

This chain uses TRBV7-9 with TRBJ2-2; possible D gene TRBD2, 6 bases. This CDR3 comprises 15 residues. Trimming shortened V by 4 bases and J by 0 bases, and 9 bases separated the two germline ends. Germline CDR1 reads SEHNR; CDR2 reads FQNEAQ (reference sequence). CDR3 sequence: CASSYWGANTGELFF. CDR3 nucleotides: TGTGCCAGCAGCTATTGGGGGGCGAACACCGGGGAGCTGTTTTTT.

The chain links TRBV12-5 to TRBJ2-7, with TRBD2 identical over 9 bases. CDR3 length equals 14 residues. The junction had 5 bases not matched to a gene; V was cut back by 5 bases and J by 3 bases. CDR1 is LGHNT, CDR2 FRNRAP, per germline. This CDR3 is CASGGTTSGYEQYF. Here the CDR3 DNA reads TGTGCTAGTGGTGGGACGACTAGCGGCTACGAGCAGTACTTC.

The chain combines TRBV6-5 with TRBJ1-2; 9 bases agree with TRBD1. This CDR3 contains 15 residues. From germline, CDR1 is MNHEY and CDR2 SVGAGI. V lost 5 bases and J lost 4; bases outside the gene matches: 8. The CDR3 DNA reads TGTGCCAGCAGTCGACAGGGGGGAAATCTCTATGGCTACACCTTC. Protein: CASSRQGGNLYGYTF.

V is TRBV30 and J is TRBJ2-2, with TRBD2 identical over 9 bases. This CDR3 has 16 residues. The V gene end was trimmed by 5 bases and the J gene end by 5 bases; junction bases not matched to a gene: 12. In germline, CDR1 is GTSNPN, CDR2 SVGIG (reference sequence). The CDR3 DNA follows: TGTGCCTGGGTCCCCCCCCTAGCGGGAAGGACCGGGGAGCTGTTTTTT. Encoded protein: CAWVPPLAGRTGELFF.

The V call is TRBV27, the J call TRBJ2-7, with 8 bases aligning to TRBD1. The germline gives CDR1 MNHEY, CDR2 SMNVEV (reference sequence). V lost 5 bases, J lost 3 bases, and 9 bases stayed unmatched. The length of the CDR3 is 15 residues. In nucleotides, the CDR3 is TGTGCCAGCAGTCGACAGGGGTCCAGCCTCTACGAGCAGTACTTC. Encoded protein: CASSRQGSSLYEQYF.